These 30 T cell receptor beta chains share one sample of origin, sequenced in a study of shared clonotypes between healthy human individuals. Here immunoSEQ multiplex PCR was the method, and the copy in TCRdb shows in-frame clones only, minus some. This table holds about 2.3 million clones, around 92% found once. The sequenced sample was naive CD4+ T cells from PBMCs. Regarding subset: CD45RA+ positively selected. All receptors derive from a young man in good health. Some clones in this sample may be carry-over from other donors' samples.

V is TRBV5-1 and J is TRBJ1-3, with D unresolved. The CDR3 consists of 13 residues. Germline CDR1 reads SGHRS; CDR2 reads YFSETQ. Trimming removed 4 bases from V and 0 bases from J, with 5 bases in between. As DNA, the CDR3 is TGCGCCAGCAGCGAGCACTCTGGAAACACCATATATTTT. It translates to CASSEHSGNTIYF.

This chain links TRBV14 with TRBJ1-2, with 7 bases that match TRBD1. CDR1 SGHDN and CDR2 FVKESK come from the germline V gene. The CDR3 loop spans 11 amino acids. The V gene end was trimmed by 3 bases and the J gene end by 10 bases; junction bases not matched to a gene: 2. Here the CDR3 DNA reads TGTGCCAGCAGCCAGGGACAGATCTACACCTTC. Translated, it gives CASSQGQIYTF.

This chain links TRBV6-5 with TRBJ2-7; D not resolved. Germline values: CDR1 MNHEY, CDR2 SVGAGI. This CDR3 is 13 amino acids long. V gave up 6 bases and J gave up 7 bases, with 16 bases separating them. CDR3 region: CASSMIRAGEQYF. The CDR3 DNA reads as TGTGCCAGCAGCATGATACGGGCCGGGGAGCAGTACTTC.

The genes are TRBV18 and TRBJ2-7; TRBD1 matches 7 bases. Germline CDR1 reads KGHSH; CDR2 reads LQKENI. Unmatched junction bases numbered 7, after V lost 4 bases and J lost 4 bases. The CDR3 consists of 14 residues. CDR3 bases: TGTGCCAGCTCACAGCTAGGACAGGCGTACGAGCAGTACTTC. Encoded protein: CASSQLGQAYEQYF.

CDR3 amino acids: CASSLAQRADTQYF. In nucleotides, the CDR3 is TGCGCCAGCAGCTTGGCCCAGCGGGCAGATACGCAGTATTTT. The rearrangement links TRBV5-1 to TRBJ2-3; D perhaps matches TRBD2 (6 bases). CDR1 is SGHRS and CDR2 is YFSETQ in the germline V gene. V was shortened by 0 bases and J by 4 bases, with 9 bases between the two germline ends. This CDR3 region has 14 residues.

The chain couples TRBV5-1 to TRBJ2-3, with a tentative D call TRBD2 (6 bases). V was pared by 0 bases and J by 1 base, with 12 bases between. The CDR3 spans 16 residues. CDR1 SGHRS and CDR2 YFSETQ come from the germline V gene. The CDR3 spells CASSLDREKGTDTQYF. For the CDR3, the DNA is TGCGCCAGCAGCTTGGATCGGGAGAAGGGCACAGATACGCAGTATTTT.

Notes on this clone: The sample holds other DNA sequences that translate to the same CDR3. This chain uses TRBV5-4 with TRBJ2-3; D gene unclear. With 4 bases removed from V and 4 bases from J, the gap between germline ends came to 7 bases. Germline assignment: CDR1 SGHNT and CDR2 YYREEE (reference sequence). The CDR3 spans 12 residues. The CDR3 region has the DNA TGTGCCAGCAGCCCCCGGGCAGATACGCAGTATTTT. Protein product: CASSPRADTQYF.

This chain joins TRBV10-3 and TRBJ2-2; 9 bases are shared with TRBD1. CDR1 ENHRY and CDR2 SYGVKD come from the germline V gene. The CDR3 consists of 13 residues. The junction had 4 bases not matched to a gene; V was cut back by 10 bases and J by 4 bases. CDR3 loop: CATRQGVTGELFF. The DNA of the CDR3 is TGTGCCACCAGACAGGGGGTCACCGGGGAGCTGTTTTTT.

The chain uses TRBV7-2 and TRBJ2-1, with 10 bases that match TRBD2. Germline lookup yields CDR1 SGHTA and CDR2 FQGNSA. The J segment lost 6 bases and the V segment lost 11 bases, leaving 7 bases of the junction unmatched. This CDR3 region has 13 residues. Here the CDR3 reads CAGSGRTVNEQFF. CDR3 DNA sequence: TGTGCCGGTAGCGGGAGGACAGTCAATGAGCAGTTCTTC. Using reference TRBV7-2 and TRBJ2-1 for the parts outside the CDR3, the full variable domain is GAGVSQSPSNKVTEKGKDVELRCDPISGHTALYWYRQSLGQGLEFLIYFQGNSAPDKSGLPSDRFSAERTGGSVSTLTIQRTQQEDSAVYLCAGSGRTVNEQFFGPGTRLTVL.

The gene calls are TRBV5-1 and TRBJ2-2; TRBD2 is a possible D gene (5 bases). CDR3 length equals 16 residues. The germline CDR1 and CDR2 sequences are SGHRS and YFSETQ. V gave up 2 bases and J gave up 2 bases, with 13 bases separating them. The CDR3 protein is CASSFLVGDNTGELFF. Written as DNA, the CDR3 is TGCGCCAGCAGCTTTTTGGTGGGAGATAACACCGGGGAGCTGTTTTTT.

The rearrangement uses TRBV11-2 and TRBJ2-7; TRBD2 matches at 10 bases. J was trimmed by 2 bases and V by 3 bases; bases with no gene match: 4. The CDR3 loop spans 15 amino acids. In germline, CDR1 is SGHAT, CDR2 FQNNGV. This CDR3 reads CASSLGLAFAYEQYF. Here the CDR3 DNA reads TGTGCCAGCAGCTTGGGACTAGCGTTCGCCTACGAGCAGTACTTC.

V gene TRBV29-1 combines with J gene TRBJ1-3; a possible D gene is TRBD1 (6 bases). V was cut by 5 bases and J by 1 base, with 18 bases left in between. Germline V gives CDR1 SQVTM, CDR2 ANQGSEA. The CDR3 spans 16 residues. CDR3 amino acids: CSVSGTRVSSGNTIYF. CDR3 DNA: TGCAGCGTTTCCGGGACAAGAGTCAGTTCTGGAAACACCATATATTTT.

In regard to this clone: Other DNA sequences in the same sample also yield this CDR3. The V and J genes are TRBV28 and TRBJ1-1; D unclear. Germline CDR1 reads MDHEN; CDR2 reads SYDVKM. The CDR3 spans 13 residues. With 3 bases removed from V and 0 bases from J, the gap between germline ends came to 5 bases. The CDR3 spells CASSLPMNTEAFF. As DNA, the CDR3 is TGTGCCAGCAGTTTGCCAATGAACACTGAAGCTTTCTTT.

This clone was seen a few times. The chain links TRBV7-2 to TRBJ1-1; 7 nucleotides line up with TRBD1. V shed 5 bases and J 3 bases; nucleotides not matched to a gene: 6. Germline-derived CDR1 and CDR2 are SGHTA and FQGNSA. The length of the CDR3 is 14 residues. CDR3 nucleotide sequence: TGTGCCAGCAGCAACCAGGGGGGTGACACTGAAGCTTTCTTT. Protein sequence: CASSNQGGDTEAFF.

Concerning this clone itself: Other nucleotide sequences from this sample produce the same CDR3. The chain is built from TRBV18 and TRBJ1-2, with 7 bases lining up with TRBD1. CDR3 length: 14 residues. Germline V gene sequence: CDR1 KGHSH, CDR2 LQKENI. Trimming cost V 1 base and J 3 bases; bases outside gene matches: 2. CDR3 protein: CASSPLGTDYGYTF. The CDR3 coding sequence is TGTGCCAGCTCACCACTAGGGACAGACTATGGCTACACCTTC. The variable domain in full, completed from reference TRBV18 and TRBJ1-2, reads NAGVMQNPRHLVRRRGQEARLRCSPMKGHSHVYWYRQLPEEGLKFMVYLQKENIIDESGMPKERFSAEFPKEGPSILRIQQVVRGDSAAYFCASSPLGTDYGYTFGSGTRLTVV.

J is TRBJ2-6 and V is TRBV19, with D uncertain. The V gene's germline CDR1 is LNHDA and CDR2 SQIVND (reference sequence). This CDR3 spans 15 amino acids. V lost 4 bases and J lost 0, with 7 bases in between. The CDR3 loop reads CASSRPSSGANVLTF. Written as DNA, the CDR3 is TGTGCCAGTAGTAGACCGAGCTCTGGGGCCAACGTCCTGACTTTC.

The chain couples TRBV15 to TRBJ1-2; 9 bases match TRBD1. After removal of 9 bases from V and 3 bases from J, the junction contained 2 bases not matched to a gene. The CDR3 spans 12 residues. Per germline, CDR1 LNHNV and CDR2 YYDKDF (reference sequence). CDR3 region: CATGTGYYGYTF. The DNA for the CDR3 is TGTGCCACTGGGACAGGGTACTATGGCTACACCTTC. Drawing the rest from reference TRBV15 and TRBJ1-2, the complete variable domain is DAMVIQNPRYQVTQFGKPVTLSCSQTLNHNVMYWYQQKSSQAPKLLFHYYDKDFNNEADTPDNFQSRRPNTSFCFLDIRSPGLGDTAMYLCATGTGYYGYTFGSGTRLTVV.

The chain joins TRBV28 to TRBJ2-2; the match to TRBD2 covers 14 bases. The CDR3 length is 16 residues. With 5 bases clipped from V and 5 bases from J, the junction kept 4 bases outside the gene matches. The V gene's germline CDR1 is MDHEN and CDR2 SYDVKM. The CDR3, as DNA: TGTGCCAGCAGTGGGACTAGCGGGAGTCTTACCGGGGAGCTGTTTTTT. It specifies CASSGTSGSLTGELFF.

This clone was found a few times. This chain links TRBV28 with TRBJ1-5; 7 bases are shared with TRBD1. CDR1 is MDHEN, CDR2 SYDVKM, per germline. The junction had 6 bases not matched to a gene; V was cut back by 5 bases and J by 5 bases. There are 14 residues in the CDR3. CDR3 nucleotide sequence: TGTGCCAGCAGTCCGGGACAGACCCATCAGCCCCAGCATTTT. This encodes CASSPGQTHQPQHF. The full variable domain, completed using reference TRBV28 and TRBJ1-5, is DVKVTQSSRYLVKRTGEKVFLECVQDMDHENMFWYRQDPGLGLRLIYFSYDVKMKEKGDIPEGYSVSREKKERFSLILESASTNQTSMYLCASSPGQTHQPQHFGDGTRLSIL.

This clone showed up just once. V and J are TRBV6-6 and TRBJ2-7; D not certain. This CDR3 is 13 amino acids long. Germline assignment: CDR1 MNHNY and CDR2 SVGAGI (reference sequence). Trimming left V 6 bases short and J 5 bases short, with 14 bases between. CDR3: CASSLALWDEQYF. The CDR3 nucleotides are TGTGCCAGCAGCCTCGCCCTCTGGGACGAGCAGTACTTC.

This clone occurred a few times. In DNA form, the CDR3 reads TGCAGCGTTGTCTATGGGGGGACAGGGGGCAAGACTGAAGCTTTCTTT. The encoded protein is CSVVYGGTGGKTEAFF. This rearrangement joins TRBV29-1 to TRBJ1-1, with 12 bases that match TRBD1. Germline V lookup: CDR1 SQVTM, CDR2 ANQGSEA. The CDR3 loop spans 16 amino acids. Losses at the gene ends were 4 bases for V and 5 bases for J; bases not matched to a gene: 11.

CDR3 in DNA: TGTGCCAGCAGTTACCCCGGGACAGGGGACGGAAACACCATATATTTT. It encodes CASSYPGTGDGNTIYF. V usage is TRBV25-1 and J usage is TRBJ1-3, with 10 positions matching TRBD1. The CDR3 length is 16 residues. V gave up 5 bases and J gave up 4 bases; unmatched junction bases: 8. CDR1 MGHDK and CDR2 SYGVNS come from the germline V gene.

The CDR3 here is CASSDRQEASYEQYF. The CDR3 coding sequence is TGTGCCAGCAGTGATAGACAGGAGGCCTCCTACGAGCAGTACTTC. The chain carries TRBV9 and TRBJ2-7; maybe TRBD1 (6 bases). The CDR3 runs to 15 residues. Germline CDR1 is SGDLS and CDR2 is YYNGEE. V dropped 5 bases and J dropped 0 bases, with 15 bases sitting between them.

The chain combines TRBV5-1 with TRBJ2-3; 8 bases align to TRBD2. The CDR3 length is 15 residues. The trim removed 4 bases at V and 4 bases at J, leaving 8 bases unmatched. CDR1 and CDR2 (germline): SGHRS, YFSETQ. CDR3 sequence (DNA): TGCGCCAGCAGCGGAAGCGGGAGAGGGGCAGATACGCAGTATTTT. Amino acid sequence: CASSGSGRGADTQYF.

This clone came up once. The rearrangement uses TRBV15 and TRBJ1-5; D uncertain. The CDR3 loop spans 15 amino acids. Trimming took off 0 bases at V and 3 bases at J, with 9 bases between the two ends. Per the germline V gene, CDR1 is LNHNV and CDR2 is YYDKDF (reference sequence). The CDR3 loop is CATSREFSPNQPQHF. The CDR3 region has the DNA TGTGCCACCAGCAGAGAATTCAGCCCCAATCAGCCCCAGCATTTT.

This sequence joins TRBV28 and TRBJ1-1; no clear D. CDR1 is MDHEN, CDR2 SYDVKM, per germline. Deletions cut 6 bases from V and 4 bases from J, with 9 bases between. This CDR3 contains 12 residues. The CDR3 DNA follows: TGTGCCAGCAGCCAGGCGGCCACTGAAGCTTTCTTT. Its translation is CASSQAATEAFF.

The rearrangement joins TRBV7-2 to TRBJ2-1, with a possible D match to TRBD2 (6 bases). The V gene's germline CDR1 is SGHTA and CDR2 FQGNSA. The CDR3 loop spans 15 amino acids. Trimming cost V 0 bases and J 9 bases, with 15 bases left between them. The CDR3 region has the DNA TGTGCCAGCAGCTTAGCAGCGGACTACTTGGCTGAGCAGTTCTTC. Its protein product is CASSLAADYLAEQFF.

In DNA form, the CDR3 reads TGTGCCAGCAGGCCCCGGGAGACTTACAATGAGCAGTTCTTC. Its translation: CASRPRETYNEQFF. The V and J genes are TRBV6-1 and TRBJ2-1; TRBD2 is a possible D gene (6 bases). The length of the CDR3 is 14 residues. V was clipped by 6 bases and J by 4 bases, with 13 bases between them. CDR1 is MNHNS, CDR2 SASEGT, per germline.

This clone occurred once. The chain employs TRBV28 and TRBJ2-4; D could derive from TRBD1 or TRBD2 (5 bases each). The CDR3 totals 15 residues. CDR1 and CDR2 (germline): MDHEN, SYDVKM. The V end lost 5 bases, the J end lost 3 bases, and 14 bases lay between the germline ends. In DNA, the CDR3 is TGTGCCAGCAGTCCAACGGGACCGGGCAAAAACATTCAGTACTTC. Its translation is CASSPTGPGKNIQYF. The full variable domain, in which reference TRBV28 and TRBJ2-4 provide the parts outside the CDR3, is DVKVTQSSRYLVKRTGEKVFLECVQDMDHENMFWYRQDPGLGLRLIYFSYDVKMKEKGDIPEGYSVSREKKERFSLILESASTNQTSMYLCASSPTGPGKNIQYFGAGTRLSVL.

To note about this clone: Within the sample, other DNA sequences also encode this same CDR3. V gene TRBV28 combines with J gene TRBJ2-7; D may be TRBD1 or TRBD2 (5 bases each). CDR3 length: 14 amino acids. Trimming took off 0 bases at V and 1 base at J, with 7 bases between the two ends. The germline gives CDR1 MDHEN, CDR2 SYDVKM. In DNA form, the CDR3 reads TGTGCCAGCAGTTTATGGGGGGTATCCTACGAGCAGTACTTC. Amino acid sequence: CASSLWGVSYEQYF. Looking up the rest from reference TRBV28 and TRBJ2-7 gives the full variable domain: DVKVTQSSRYLVKRTGEKVFLECVQDMDHENMFWYRQDPGLGLRLIYFSYDVKMKEKGDIPEGYSVSREKKERFSLILESASTNQTSMYLCASSLWGVSYEQYFGPGTRLTVT.